Presented here are 19 T cell receptor beta chains from one specimen sequenced in a study of glioma-infiltrating T cells. The iRepertoire nested amplicon-rescue multiplex PCR amplified TCR alpha and beta CDR3s from RNA. TCRdb used MiXCR to reprocess the multiplex PCR reads, holding one entry per CDR3 protein. The sample has under 200,000 distinct CDR3 sequences, about 47% seen once. Input material: glioma tissue, nonneoplastic brain tissue, or PBMCs (not recorded which). These receptors originate from a human donor with low-grade glioma or glioblastoma, undergoing nonglioma brain surgery, or in good health (not recorded which).

This clonotype was seen ten or more times. The J gene is TRBJ2-1, the V gene TRBV27, with D tentatively TRBD2 (7 bases). This CDR3 spans 16 amino acids. The germline gives CDR1 MNHEY, CDR2 SMNVEV (reference sequence). V dropped 0 bases and J dropped 4 bases, with 13 bases sitting between them. CDR3 nucleotide sequence: TGTGCCAGCAGTTTATCCGGGGGGCTTCGGTACAATGAGCAGTTCTTC. Translated, it gives CASSLSGGLRYNEQFF.

This clonotype was picked up many times. The chain links TRBV2 to TRBJ1-5, with D maybe TRBD1 (5 bases). Per germline, CDR1 SNHLY and CDR2 FYNNEI. CDR3 length: 13 residues. Trimming pared 4 bases from V and 4 bases from J, leaving 8 bases between. Here the CDR3 reads CASSGQPNQPQHF. Here the CDR3 DNA reads TGTGCCAGCAGTGGACAGCCTAATCAGCCCCAGCATTTT.

In this sample, this clonotype turned up a few times. The chain recombines TRBV11-2 with TRBJ2-7, with a weak D call TRBD2 (6 bases). The CDR3 covers 15 residues. V was cut by 1 base and J by 6 bases, with 16 bases left in between. CDR1 and CDR2 from the germline V gene are SGHAT and FQNNGV. The CDR3 DNA reads TGTGCCAGCAGCTTAGGGGGGGTCGGGGCATCCGAGCAGTACTTC. Protein product: CASSLGGVGASEQYF.

DNA of the CDR3: TGTGCCACCAGCATAGATGAGAGGGGGGCGGCGCCCCCCCCTAATGAGCAGTTCTTC. It specifies CATSIDERGAAPPPNEQFF. This chain links TRBV15 with TRBJ2-1; perhaps D is TRBD1 or TRBD2 (6 bases each). Germline V gene lookup returns CDR1 LNHNV and CDR2 YYDKDF (reference sequence). The V end was cut by 4 bases, the J end by 7 bases, with 29 bases between. The CDR3 spans 19 residues.

The rearrangement links TRBV11-3 to TRBJ1-1; D gene unclear. Germline V gives CDR1 SGHNT, CDR2 YENEEA. V was clipped by 0 bases and J by 7 bases, with 9 bases between them. CDR3 length: 13 residues. For the CDR3, the DNA is TGTGCCAGCAGCTTAGATCACGGCAGTGAAGCTTTCTTT. Protein: CASSLDHGSEAFF.

On this clonotype: This could be a read error, since a much larger clone is one nucleotide away. The chain couples TRBV10-3 to TRBJ1-5; 7 nucleotides match TRBD1. The CDR3 sequence is 16 residues long. With 0 bases clipped from V and 0 bases from J, the junction kept 2 bases outside the gene matches. CDR1 is ENHRY, CDR2 SYGVKD, per germline. The CDR3 sequence is CAISESGGLSNQPQHF. In DNA, the CDR3 is TGTGCCATCAGTGAGTCAGGGGGCCTTAGCAATCAGCCCCAGCATTTT.

The rearrangement links TRBV4-1 to TRBJ2-3, with D perhaps matching TRBD1 (5 bases). Trimming shortened V by 5 bases and J by 9 bases, and 21 bases separated the two germline ends. The CDR3 spans 15 residues. Germline V gene data show CDR1 as MGHRA and CDR2 as YSYEKL. CDR3 bases: TGCGCCAGCAGCGAACCAGACAGTTTACCGAGAACGCAGTATTTT. Translated: CASSEPDSLPRTQYF.

As for this clonotype: The junction shows a germline mismatch at one end, possibly a read error. V usage is TRBV6-6 and J usage is TRBJ1-5; no firm D call. Germline CDR1 MNHNY, CDR2 SVGAGI (reference sequence). This CDR3 comprises 14 residues. The CDR3 reads CASSYARDGQHQHF. The CDR3 DNA is TGTGCCAGCAGTTACGCAAGGGATGGTCAGCACCAGCATTTT.

Concerning this clonotype: A much larger clone is a single base away; this may be a read error. In nucleotides, the CDR3 is TGTGCCAGCAACCCACCGCTTACAGATACGCAGTATTTT. Its translation: CASNPPLTDTQYF. The chain links TRBV28 to TRBJ2-3, with D unresolved. The CDR3 consists of 13 residues. Trimming left V 7 bases short and J 3 bases short, with 11 bases between. Germline loops: CDR1 MDHEN, CDR2 SYDVKM.

To note about this clonotype: Possible read error: a much larger clone is one base away. V is TRBV7-2 and J is TRBJ2-3, with a tentative D call TRBD1 (5 bases). The CDR3 is 15 residues long. CDR1 SGHTA and CDR2 FQGNSA come from the germline V gene. CDR3 sequence reads: CACSQSGIRTDTQYF. The CDR3 DNA reads TGTGCCTGCAGCCAATCAGGGATTCGCACAGATACGCAGTATTTT.

The DNA for the CDR3 is TGTGCCAGTAGGATAAGGGGGTCCTACAATGAGCAGTTCTTC. Translation: CASRIRGSYNEQFF. The chain links TRBV19 to TRBJ2-1; possible D gene TRBD1, 6 bases. This CDR3 is built from 14 residues. Trimming left V 6 bases short and J 1 base short, with 10 bases between. Germline CDR1 reads LNHDA; CDR2 reads SQIVND (reference sequence).

Note on this clonotype: Given a much more abundant clone one base away, this may be a read error. The CDR3 region is CASSGDGNTEDFF. CDR3 DNA: TGTGCCAGCAGCGGTGACGGGAACACTGAAGATTTCTTT. V is TRBV28 and J is TRBJ1-1; D is ambiguous. The germline V gene has CDR1 MDHEN and CDR2 SYDVKM. The length of the CDR3 is 13 residues.

This clonotype was observed many times. The chain joins TRBV18 to TRBJ2-1, with 7 bases that match TRBD1. This CDR3 region has 14 residues. Germline V gives CDR1 KGHSH, CDR2 LQKENI. The V gene end was trimmed by 4 bases and the J gene end by 6 bases; junction bases not matched to a gene: 6. CDR3 DNA sequence: TGTGCCAGCTCACGACAACAGGGGATCAATGAGCAGTTCTTC. Translation gives CASSRQQGINEQFF. Supplemented by reference TRBV18 and TRBJ2-1, the full variable domain reads NAGVMQNPRHLVRRRGQEARLRCSPMKGHSHVYWYRQLPEEGLKFMVYLQKENIIDESGMPKERFSAEFPKEGPSILRIQQVVRGDSAAYFCASSRQQGINEQFFGPGTRLTVL.

Notes on this clonotype: An end of the junction differs from the germline gene, which may be a read error. This chain joins TRBV3-1 and TRBJ1-2; no firm D call. Germline V gene lookup returns CDR1 LGHDT and CDR2 YNNKEL (reference sequence). This CDR3 has 16 residues. DNA of the CDR3: TGTGCCAGCCGCCAAGGCAGTTCTAGAGCTAACTATGGCTACACCTTC. Protein product: CASRQGSSRANYGYTF.

With regard to this clonotype: A much larger clonotype is one base distant, so this may be a read error. The chain employs TRBV20-1 and TRBJ2-1; 10 bases align to TRBD2. CDR1 DFQATT and CDR2 SNEGSKA come from the germline V gene (reference sequence). CDR3 length: 15 amino acids. The CDR3 DNA reads TGCGGTGCTAGTGGTATTCTAGCGGGAGTAAATGAGCAGTTCTTC. Encoded protein: CGASGILAGVNEQFF.

The chain has TRBV6-1 and TRBJ2-7; possible D gene TRBD2, 5 bases. The V gene lost 6 bases and the J gene lost 6 bases, with 24 bases spanning the gap. Germline V lookup: CDR1 MNHNS, CDR2 SASEGT. CDR3 length equals 16 residues. The chain's CDR3 is CASSQLEGVVSSEQYF. The CDR3 coding sequence is TGTGCCAGCAGCCAACTAGAGGGAGTGGTATCATCCGAGCAGTACTTC.

In its sample, this clonotype was seen many times. The chain carries TRBV4-2 and TRBJ2-5; no firm D call. CDR1 is LGHNA, CDR2 YNFKEQ, per germline. The CDR3 has 12 amino acids. V was pared by 1 base and J by 5 bases, with 5 bases between. CDR3 DNA sequence: TGTGCCAGCAGCCAAGCGCGCGAGACCCAGTACTTC. Translation: CASSQARETQYF.

V gene TRBV11-3 combines with J gene TRBJ2-1, with D possibly matching TRBD2 (6 bases). The germline gives CDR1 SGHNT, CDR2 YENEEA. This CDR3 region has 14 residues. With 1 base removed from V and 2 bases from J, the gap between germline ends came to 6 bases. The CDR3 coding sequence is TGTGCCAGCAGCTTAGCGGGGGCCTACAATGAGCAGTTCTTC. Amino acids: CASSLAGAYNEQFF.

V and J are TRBV27 and TRBJ2-1; D may be TRBD1 (6 bases). Looked up from germline, CDR1 is MNHEY and CDR2 is SMNVEV (reference sequence). The CDR3 is 16 amino acids. Trimming shortened V by 5 bases and J by 0 bases, and 14 bases separated the two germline ends. CDR3 loop: CASSTLQGSSYNEQFF. The CDR3, as DNA: TGTGCCAGCAGTACTCTACAGGGTAGCTCCTACAATGAGCAGTTCTTC.